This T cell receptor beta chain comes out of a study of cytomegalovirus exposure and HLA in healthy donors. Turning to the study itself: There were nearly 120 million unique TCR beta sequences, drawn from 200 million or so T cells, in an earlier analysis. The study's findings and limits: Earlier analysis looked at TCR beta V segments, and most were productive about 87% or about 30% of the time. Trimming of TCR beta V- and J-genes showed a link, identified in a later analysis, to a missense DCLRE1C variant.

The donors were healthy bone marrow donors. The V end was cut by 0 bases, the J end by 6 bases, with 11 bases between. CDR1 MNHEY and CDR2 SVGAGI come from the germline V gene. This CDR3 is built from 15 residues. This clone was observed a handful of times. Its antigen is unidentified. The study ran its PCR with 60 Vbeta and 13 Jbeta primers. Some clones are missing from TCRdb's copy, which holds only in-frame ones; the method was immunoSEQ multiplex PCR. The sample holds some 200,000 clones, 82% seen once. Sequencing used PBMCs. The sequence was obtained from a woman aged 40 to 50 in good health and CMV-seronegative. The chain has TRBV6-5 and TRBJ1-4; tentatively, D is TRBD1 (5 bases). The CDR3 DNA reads TGTGCCAGCAGTTACTCGATCAGGGTACATGAAAAACTGTTTTTT. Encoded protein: CASSYSIRVHEKLFF.